Detailed here is one T cell receptor beta chain. Generated by immunoSEQ multiplex PCR, the TCRdb table keeps only in-frame clones and is missing some. The repertoire holds about 230,000 clones, with more than 80% as singletons. The record originates from a study of blood T cell repertoires in COVID-19. Germline V CDR1 and CDR2: GTSNPN, SVGIG (reference sequence). The length of the CDR3 is 12 residues. Trimming removed 0 bases from V and 8 bases from J; junction bases left unmatched: 3. Sequenced sample: peripheral blood. V and J are TRBV30 and TRBJ1-2, with 7 bases fitting TRBD1. This receptor was identified in a man between 25 and 39 years old with COVID-19, enrolled during active disease. CDR3 sequence: CAWSVEQGGYTF. As DNA, the CDR3 is TGTGCCTGGAGTGTCGAACAGGGGGGCTACACCTTC.